A selection of T cell receptor beta chains follows, all from one sample in a study of control samples from healthy donors and cancer patients. Sequencing used immunoSEQ multiplex PCR; TCRdb keeps in-frame clones, though not all of them. The sample lists about 100,000 clones, 80% to 90% seen once, with over 12% in the top ten. Sequenced material: blood. Every receptor here comes from a man aged 30 to 45 in good health. The CDR3 runs from the conserved cysteine through the conserved F or W. The order of the fields is J gene, D gene, V gene, clone size, CDR3 DNA, CDR3 protein. The D gene is left open where the match is weak. Some rows have no size entry. The others give once, few or many, or a class for an expanded clone.

J: TRBJ2-3; D: .; V: TRBV2; size: .; DNA: TGTGCCAGCAGCAAACTCCCAGATACGCAGTATTTT; CDR3: CASSKLPDTQYF
J: TRBJ1-1; D: .; V: TRBV28; size: once; DNA: TGTGCCAGCAGTATAACGGTTACTGAAGCTTTCTTT; CDR3: CASSITVTEAFF
J: TRBJ1-1; D: .; V: TRBV5-1; size: .; DNA: TGCGCCAGCAGCTTAGTTGCGGCAGCAAACACTGAAGCTTTCTTT; CDR3: CASSLVAAANTEAFF
J: TRBJ2-7; D: .; V: TRBV2; size: once; DNA: TGTGCCAGCAGTCGCCAGGGCATTCGGGACGAGCAGTACTTC; CDR3: CASSRQGIRDEQYF
J: TRBJ1-1; D: .; V: TRBV19; size: .; DNA: TGTGCCAGTAGCCTCGGGGGGGGAGCTTTCTTT; CDR3: CASSLGGGAFF
J: TRBJ2-1; D: .; V: TRBV5-4; size: .; DNA: TGTGCCAGCAGCTTGGGACGAAGAGAAACTAGCCTGGAGAATGAGCAGTTCTTC; CDR3: CASSLGRRETSLENEQFF
J: TRBJ2-3; D: TRBD1; V: TRBV5-1; size: .; DNA: TGCGCCAGCAGCCACAGGGGAGATACGCAGTATTTT; CDR3: CASSHRGDTQYF
J: TRBJ2-7; D: TRBD2; V: TRBV15; size: .; DNA: TGTGCCACCAGCAGAGATCGGACCTTAGCGGGAGGCCTCTCCTACGAGCAGTACTTC; CDR3: CATSRDRTLAGGLSYEQYF
J: TRBJ2-5; D: .; V: TRBV7-2; size: .; DNA: TGTGCCAGCAGCTTGGGAAACCAAGAGACCCAGTACTTC; CDR3: CASSLGNQETQYF
J: TRBJ1-4; D: .; V: TRBV9; size: .; DNA: TGTGCCAGCAGCGTAGCTTCAGGGTTTGGTGAAAAACTGTTTTTT; CDR3: CASSVASGFGEKLFF
J: TRBJ2-2; D: .; V: TRBV29-1; size: .; DNA: TGCAGCGTTGTTTACGCCGGGGAGCTGTTTTTT; CDR3: CSVVYAGELFF
J: TRBJ2-7; D: .; V: TRBV7-2; size: once; DNA: TGTGCCAGCAGCTTAGTCACAGCAAGGATACTTCGGAGCGAGCAGTACTTC; CDR3: CASSLVTARILRSEQYF
J: TRBJ2-5; D: TRBD2; V: TRBV19; size: .; DNA: TGTGCCAGTAGAACAGGACTAGCGGGAAACCAAGAGACCCAGTACTTC; CDR3: CASRTGLAGNQETQYF
J: TRBJ2-7; D: TRBD2; V: TRBV5-1; size: .; DNA: TGCGCCAGCAGCTTGAGACTAGCGGGCCCAGGCTACGAGCAGTACTTC; CDR3: CASSLRLAGPGYEQYF
J: TRBJ2-3; D: TRBD2; V: TRBV7-6; size: .; DNA: TGTGCCAGCAGCTTAACCCTAGCGGGAGAACCCACAGATACGCAGTATTTT; CDR3: CASSLTLAGEPTDTQYF
J: TRBJ1-2; D: .; V: TRBV28; size: once; DNA: TGTGCCAGCAGGTCCAAAGGGACCGAGGGCTACACCTTC; CDR3: CASRSKGTEGYTF
J: TRBJ2-7; D: TRBD1; V: TRBV5-1; size: .; DNA: TGCGCCAGCAGCTTGACCGGGCCGGGACAGGGTGTAATCTACGAGCAGTACTTC; CDR3: CASSLTGPGQGVIYEQYF
J: TRBJ1-1; D: .; V: TRBV28; size: .; DNA: TGTGCCAGCAGTTCGGGACTTATGAACACTGAAGCTTTCTTT; CDR3: CASSSGLMNTEAFF
J: TRBJ2-5; D: .; V: TRBV19; size: .; DNA: TGTGCCAGTAGTAGGGCGGGGGACAGCCCGACCAAGACCCAGTACTTC; CDR3: CASSRAGDSPTKTQYF
J: TRBJ1-1; D: TRBD1; V: TRBV28; size: .; DNA: TGTGCCAGCAGTTCAGCCGGGACAGCTAACACTGAAGCTTTCTTT; CDR3: CASSSAGTANTEAFF
J: TRBJ1-2; D: .; V: TRBV7-2; size: .; DNA: TGTGCCAGCAGCTTAGGGGCCCAGAGTGGCTACACCTTC; CDR3: CASSLGAQSGYTF
J: TRBJ2-1; D: .; V: TRBV3-1/TRBV3-2; size: .; DNA: TGTGCCAGCAGCCAAGGAAGTTACCGTGAGCAGTTCTTC; CDR3: CASSQGSYREQFF
J: TRBJ1-6; D: .; V: TRBV19; size: .; DNA: TGTGCCAGTAGTATAGATAGTGAGGGAGGAAGATCACCCCTCCACTTT; CDR3: CASSIDSEGGRSPLHF
J: TRBJ2-7; D: .; V: TRBV3-1/TRBV3-2; size: .; DNA: TGTGCCAGCAGCCACCATGTCGCCTCCTACGAGCAGTACTTC; CDR3: CASSHHVASYEQYF